This T cell receptor beta chain was captured by sequencing in a study of T cell changes during pregnancy in multiple sclerosis. The method was immunoSEQ multiplex PCR; TCRdb's version includes in-frame clones alone and lacks a portion of them. The table shows around 40,000 clones, with just over 90% occurring only once. The source was CD4+ T cells from peripheral blood mononuclear cells, collected in the third trimester of pregnancy. The sequence derives from a female donor with multiple sclerosis, enrolled in a pregnancy study.

The CDR3 DNA reads TGTGCCAGCACCACACAGGGGGCGTTCACTGAAGCTTTCTTT. Its translation is CASTTQGAFTEAFF. V and J are TRBV2 and TRBJ1-1; TRBD1 aligns across 9 bases. The length of the CDR3 is 14 residues. J lost 4 bases, V lost 7 bases, and 7 bases had no gene match. Germline V CDR1 and CDR2: SNHLY, FYNNEI. The variable domain in full, completed from reference TRBV2 and TRBJ1-1, reads EPEVTQTPSHQVTQMGQEVILRCVPISNHLYFYWYRQILGQKVEFLVSFYNNEISEKSEIFDDQFSVERPDGSNFTLKIRSTKLEDSAMYFCASTTQGAFTEAFFGQGTRLTVV.